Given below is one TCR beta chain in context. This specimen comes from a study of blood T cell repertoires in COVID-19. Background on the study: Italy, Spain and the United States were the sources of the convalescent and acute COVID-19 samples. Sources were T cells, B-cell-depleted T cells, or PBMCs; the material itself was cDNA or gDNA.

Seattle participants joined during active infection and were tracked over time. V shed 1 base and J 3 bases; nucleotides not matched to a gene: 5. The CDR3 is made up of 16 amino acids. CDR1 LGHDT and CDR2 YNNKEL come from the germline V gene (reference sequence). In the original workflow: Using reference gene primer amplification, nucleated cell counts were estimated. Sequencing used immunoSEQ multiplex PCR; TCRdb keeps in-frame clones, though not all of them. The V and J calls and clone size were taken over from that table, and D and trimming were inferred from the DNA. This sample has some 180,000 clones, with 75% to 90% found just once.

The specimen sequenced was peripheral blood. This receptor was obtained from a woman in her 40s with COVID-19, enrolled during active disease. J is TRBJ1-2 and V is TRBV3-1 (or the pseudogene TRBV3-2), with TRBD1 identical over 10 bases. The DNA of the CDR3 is TGTGCCAGCAGCCAAGCAGCCGGGACAGGGGACTATGGCTACACCTTC. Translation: CASSQAAGTGDYGYTF.